This entry lists 19 T cell receptor beta chains sequenced from one sample in a study of shared clonotypes between healthy human individuals. Positive CCR7 selection of CD45RO-negative cells yielded the naive CD8 cells, and terminally differentiated effector memory CD45RA+ cells were excluded. The data were produced by immunoSEQ multiplex PCR, yet TCRdb's version contains in-frame clones alone and is incomplete. The table records hundreds of thousands of clones, roughly 95% of them present only once. The specimen was naive CD8+ T cells sorted from blood. The source is a woman aged 25 to 39 in good health.

Here the CDR3 DNA reads TGTGCCAGCAGCTTGGGGGTGAACACCGGGGAGCTGTTTTTT. This sequence encodes CASSLGVNTGELFF. V gene TRBV5-5 combines with J gene TRBJ2-2; D ambiguous. The V and J ends lost 0 bases and 1 base respectively, with 4 bases between them. Germline CDR1 reads SGHKS; CDR2 reads YYEKEE (reference sequence). CDR3 length equals 14 residues. Variable domain in full (rest from reference TRBV5-5 and TRBJ2-2): DAGVTQSPTHLIKTRGQQVTLRCSPISGHKSVSWYQQVLGQGPQFIFQYYEKEERGRGNFPDRFSARQFPNYSSELNVNALLLGDSALYLCASSLGVNTGELFFGEGSRLTVL.

In this sample, this clone turned up once. This chain connects TRBV28 to TRBJ2-3, with 7 bases identical to TRBD1. J lost 4 bases, V lost 5 bases, and 9 bases had no gene match. Germline CDR1 and CDR2: MDHEN and SYDVKM. The CDR3 extends over 15 amino acids. CDR3 bases: TGTGCCAGCAGTCAACAGGGGTTTGATCCAGATACGCAGTATTTT. Its translation is CASSQQGFDPDTQYF.

The chain has TRBV29-1 and TRBJ2-7; perhaps D is TRBD1 or TRBD2 (6 bases each). Germline values: CDR1 SQVTM, CDR2 ANQGSEA. Trimming took off 7 bases at V and 3 bases at J, with 22 bases between the two ends. CDR3 length equals 15 residues. The chain's CDR3 is CSAEGGQGSNYEQYF. CDR3 nucleotide sequence: TGCAGCGCCGAAGGGGGGCAGGGAAGTAACTACGAGCAGTACTTC.

The V gene is TRBV2, the J gene TRBJ2-1, with a weak D call TRBD1 (6 bases). Trimming pared 4 bases from V and 3 bases from J, leaving 13 bases between. Germline-derived CDR1 and CDR2 are SNHLY and FYNNEI. CDR3 length equals 15 residues. The CDR3 sequence is CASSGAGTIYNEQFF. DNA of the CDR3: TGTGCCAGCAGTGGGGCAGGGACAATCTACAATGAGCAGTTCTTC.

This chain joins TRBV5-4 and TRBJ2-7, with D unresolved. V was clipped by 2 bases and J by 6 bases, with 6 bases between them. CDR3 length equals 11 residues. CDR1 is SGHNT, CDR2 YYREEE, per germline (reference sequence). CDR3 nucleotides: TGTGCCAGCAGCTTTTCGAGCGAGCAGTACTTC. The encoded protein is CASSFSSEQYF.

This chain uses TRBV27 with TRBJ2-1; 13 bases line up with TRBD2. This CDR3 region has 17 residues. V trimming: 2 bases; J trimming: 9 bases; junction bases outside the gene matches: 10. From germline, CDR1 is MNHEY and CDR2 SMNVEV (reference sequence). The CDR3 sequence is CASSLASPGLAGFEQFF. In nucleotides, the CDR3 is TGTGCCAGCAGTTTAGCAAGTCCGGGACTAGCGGGATTTGAGCAGTTCTTC.

This clone was found once. The V call is TRBV4-1, the J call TRBJ1-5; D unclear. This CDR3 has 14 amino acids. Germline CDR1 MGHRA, CDR2 YSYEKL. V lost 3 bases and J lost 7, with 13 bases in between. CDR3 in DNA: TGCGCCAGCAGCCAGGTCGTTGGGAACCAGCCCCAGCATTTT. Protein: CASSQVVGNQPQHF.

The gene calls are TRBV6-6 and TRBJ2-1, with 8 bases lining up with TRBD2. The CDR3 loop spans 16 amino acids. Germline V gene data show CDR1 as MNHNY and CDR2 as SVGAGI (reference sequence). After removal of 5 bases from V and 4 bases from J, the junction contained 10 bases not matched to a gene. CDR3 in amino acids: CASSPQLSGSYNEQFF. The CDR3 DNA reads TGTGCCAGCAGTCCGCAGTTGAGCGGGAGTTACAATGAGCAGTTCTTC.

The CDR3 loop reads CASSLGTYYGYTF. DNA for the CDR3: TGTGCCAGCAGTTTAGGAACCTACTATGGCTACACCTTC. V usage is TRBV28 and J usage is TRBJ1-2, with no clear D. The CDR3 contains 13 residues. The ends were cut back, 2 bases at V and 3 bases at J, with 7 bases in the middle. In germline, CDR1 is MDHEN, CDR2 SYDVKM.

The gene calls are TRBV13 and TRBJ2-7, with D possibly matching TRBD1 (5 bases). The CDR3 runs 14 residues. The V end was cut by 5 bases, the J end by 4 bases, with 15 bases between. In germline, CDR1 is PRHDT, CDR2 FYEKMQ (reference sequence). This CDR3 reads CASSPQGLRYEQYF. CDR3 nucleotides: TGTGCCAGCAGCCCCCAGGGTTTGAGGTACGAGCAGTACTTC.

V and J are TRBV29-1 and TRBJ2-6, with D tentatively TRBD1 (6 bases). Germline assignment: CDR1 SQVTM and CDR2 ANQGSEA. With 6 bases removed from V and 4 bases from J, the gap between germline ends came to 10 bases. This CDR3 comprises 13 residues. The CDR3 sequence is CSVRGEGANVLTF. CDR3 DNA: TGCAGCGTCAGGGGTGAGGGGGCCAACGTCCTGACTTTC.

This sequence joins TRBV5-6 and TRBJ2-5, with TRBD2 matching over 11 bases. The CDR3 totals 17 residues. Germline V gene data show CDR1 as SGHDT and CDR2 as YYEEEE. With V trimmed by 1 base and J by 1 base, 6 bases remained unmatched. The CDR3 loop reads CASSLRETSGVQETQYF. DNA for the CDR3: TGTGCCAGCAGCTTGAGGGAGACTAGCGGGGTCCAAGAGACCCAGTACTTC.

The chain has TRBV7-9 and TRBJ2-1; 8 bases map to TRBD1. V was clipped by 5 bases and J by 4 bases; unmatched bases: 7. Germline CDR1 SEHNR, CDR2 FQNEAQ (reference sequence). The CDR3 consists of 15 residues. CDR3 residues: CASSPRTGIYNEQFF. As DNA, the CDR3 is TGTGCCAGCAGCCCCCGGACAGGGATTTACAATGAGCAGTTCTTC. Based on the CDR3 plus reference TRBV7-9 and TRBJ2-1, the full variable domain is DTGVSQNPRHKITKRGQNVTFRCDPISEHNRLYWYRQTLGQGPEFLTYFQNEAQLEKSRLLSDRFSAERPKGSFSTLEIQRTEQGDSAMYLCASSPRTGIYNEQFFGPGTRLTVL.

The genes are TRBV9 and TRBJ2-5; D is unresolved. V lost 0 bases to trimming and J lost 4 bases, with 7 bases between them. CDR1 and CDR2 from the germline V gene are SGDLS and YYNGEE. The CDR3 is made up of 13 amino acids. The DNA of the CDR3 is TGTGCCAGCAGCGTAGCTACCGGAGAGACCCAGTACTTC. Protein product: CASSVATGETQYF.

The chain recombines TRBV27 with TRBJ2-1; 14 bases are a match to TRBD2. The CDR3 runs 14 residues. V lost 6 bases to trimming and J lost 7 bases; unmatched junction nucleotides: 2. Germline assignment: CDR1 MNHEY and CDR2 SMNVEV (reference sequence). The CDR3 sequence is CASSGLAGGNEQFF. The DNA for the CDR3 is TGTGCCAGCAGCGGACTAGCGGGAGGAAATGAGCAGTTCTTC.

The count of this clone is one. CDR3 sequence reads: CASSLSSASYEQYF. The CDR3 nucleotides are TGTGCCAGCAGTTTAAGTTCGGCCTCCTACGAGCAGTACTTC. This chain joins TRBV27 and TRBJ2-7, with no clear D. Deletions cut 2 bases from V and 0 bases from J, with 8 bases between. Germline CDR1 and CDR2: MNHEY and SMNVEV (reference sequence). This CDR3 comprises 14 residues.

The rearrangement links TRBV7-6 to TRBJ2-7, with 10 bases lining up with TRBD1. The CDR3 is 15 residues long. Per the germline V gene, CDR1 is SGHVS and CDR2 is FNYEAQ. V lost 6 bases to trimming and J lost 5 bases; unmatched junction nucleotides: 10. CDR3 in DNA: TGTGCCAGCAGTCCAACCGGGACAGGGGTACACGAGCAGTACTTC. This encodes CASSPTGTGVHEQYF.

The chain is built from TRBV7-3 and TRBJ1-1, with D hard to call. The CDR3 sequence is 15 residues long. The V and J ends lost 1 base and 0 bases respectively, with 9 bases between them. Germline V gives CDR1 SGHTA, CDR2 FQGTGA. The CDR3 is CASSLIGGMNTEAFF. CDR3 nucleotide sequence: TGTGCCAGCAGCTTAATTGGAGGAATGAACACTGAAGCTTTCTTT.

The CDR3 DNA is TGTGCCAGTAGTATGTCCGAGAGGTATGGCTACACCTTC. As protein: CASSMSERYGYTF. The gene calls are TRBV19 and TRBJ1-2; D gene ambiguous. The CDR3 is 13 residues long. Trimming removed 3 bases from V and 5 bases from J, with 10 bases in between. Germline lookup yields CDR1 LNHDA and CDR2 SQIVND (reference sequence).